These 22 T cell receptor beta chains share one sample of origin, sequenced in a study of CD8+CD57+ T cells in acquired aplastic anemia. Patients selected for sequencing had displayed CD8+CD57+ cell expansion by flow cytometry. It was genomic DNA that served as the template for profiling TCR beta VDJ and CDR3. TCRdb reprocessed the reads with MiXCR, giving one entry per CDR3 protein. The repertoire holds 450,000 to 550,000 distinct CDR3 sequences, with around 30% as singletons. Source material: sorted CD4+, CD8+, or CD8+CD57+ T cells (not recorded which) from PBMCs. The receptors here all came from a human donor with aplastic anemia.

This clonotype was seen more than once but under ten times. The chain has TRBV5-1 and TRBJ2-1; the match to TRBD1 covers 8 bases. V shed 4 bases and J 8 bases; nucleotides not matched to a gene: 5. This CDR3 is 13 amino acids long. The V gene's germline CDR1 is SGHRS and CDR2 YFSETQ. In DNA form, the CDR3 reads TGCGCCAGCAGCGGTTACAGGGGGGATGAGCAGTTCTTC. Translation gives CASSGYRGDEQFF. Full variable domain (missing parts from reference TRBV5-1 and TRBJ2-1): KAGVTQTPRYLIKTRGQQVTLSCSPISGHRSVSWYQQTPGQGLQFLFEYFSETQRNKGNFPGRFSGRQFSNSRSEMNVSTLELGDSALYLCASSGYRGDEQFFGPGTRLTVL.

In its sample, this clonotype was seen a few times. The chain employs TRBV5-1 and TRBJ2-1; D is ambiguous. Germline V gives CDR1 SGHRS, CDR2 YFSETQ. The CDR3 contains 18 residues. Trimming stripped 2 bases from V and 4 bases from J, with 22 bases between. The CDR3 DNA reads TGCGCCAGCAGCTTAGTTTTCGCAACCACCGATTCATACAATGAGCAGTTCTTC. Translation: CASSLVFATTDSYNEQFF.

Many counts were recorded for this clonotype. The chain joins TRBV7-3 to TRBJ2-7, with 9 bases identical to TRBD2. CDR1 is SGHTA and CDR2 is FQGTGA in the germline V gene. The V and J ends lost 4 bases and 2 bases, in that order; junction bases with no gene match: 3. This CDR3 has 14 amino acids. The CDR3 nucleotides read TGTGCCAGCAGCTCAAGCGGGGGGACCTACGAGCAGTACTTC. Translated: CASSSSGGTYEQYF.

This clonotype was counted ten times or more. V is TRBV9 and J is TRBJ2-3, with 9 bases that match TRBD2. The CDR3 runs to 16 residues. The germline gives CDR1 SGDLS, CDR2 YYNGEE. With V trimmed by 2 bases and J by 1 base, 5 bases remained unmatched. CDR3 loop: CASSVTSGQRTDTQYF. CDR3 nucleotides: TGTGCCAGCAGCGTCACTAGCGGGCAACGCACAGATACGCAGTATTTT.

The CDR3 sequence is CASSFNRPGVYNEQFF. The DNA for the CDR3 is TGTGCCAGCAGCTTCAACAGGCCAGGGGTATACAATGAGCAGTTCTTC. The chain uses TRBV7-3 and TRBJ2-1, with D tentatively TRBD1 (6 bases). The CDR3 is made up of 16 amino acids. V dropped 3 bases and J dropped 4 bases, with 16 bases sitting between them. Germline V gene data show CDR1 as SGHTA and CDR2 as FQGTGA. Looking up the rest from reference TRBV7-3 and TRBJ2-1 gives the full variable domain: GAGVSQTPSNKVTEKGKYVELRCDPISGHTALYWYRQSLGQGPEFLIYFQGTGAADDSGLPNDRFFAVRPEGSVSTLKIQRTERGDSAVYLCASSFNRPGVYNEQFFGPGTRLTVL.

This clonotype was counted ten times or more. The chain joins TRBV24-1 to TRBJ1-5; D is possibly TRBD1 (5 bases). This CDR3 is 16 amino acids long. Trimming pared 3 bases from V and 1 base from J, leaving 12 bases between. CDR1 KGHDR and CDR2 SFDVKD come from the germline V gene. In DNA form, the CDR3 reads TGTGCCACCAGTGATACTCAGGGTTTGAGCAATCAGCCCCAGCATTTT. It specifies CATSDTQGLSNQPQHF.

This clonotype was counted at least ten times. This chain connects TRBV6-5 to TRBJ2-7, with unresolved D. The CDR3 totals 11 residues. The germline V gene has CDR1 MNHEY and CDR2 SVGAGI. V shed 6 bases and J shed 5 bases, with 8 bases lying between them. The CDR3 nucleotides are TGTGCCAGCAGCTCCCCCGACGAGCAGTACTTC. Protein: CASSSPDEQYF.

With respect to this clonotype: Germline is not matched at one junction end, which may reflect a read error. V and J are TRBV2 and TRBJ1-6; 12 nucleotides agree with TRBD1. This CDR3 spans 15 amino acids. Germline V gives CDR1 SNHLY, CDR2 FYNNEI. CDR3 residues: CAISRDRGRNSPLHF. CDR3 DNA sequence: TGTGCCATCAGTCGGGACAGGGGGCGGAATTCACCCCTCCACTTT.

This rearrangement joins TRBV19 to TRBJ1-2, with D maybe TRBD1 (5 bases). Germline V gene sequence: CDR1 LNHDA, CDR2 SQIVND (reference sequence). V shed 5 bases and J shed 3 bases, with 10 bases lying between them. This CDR3 contains 13 residues. The CDR3 sequence is CASSLQEHYGYTF. The DNA of the CDR3 is TGTGCCAGTAGTTTACAGGAGCACTATGGCTACACCTTC. Together with reference TRBV19 and TRBJ1-2, the CDR3 gives the full variable domain: DGGITQSPKYLFRKEGQNVTLSCEQNLNHDAMYWYRQDPGQGLRLIYYSQIVNDFQKGDIAEGYSVSREKKESFPLTVTSAQKNPTAFYLCASSLQEHYGYTFGSGTRLTVV.

The chain is built from TRBV4-3 and TRBJ2-7; TRBD2 agrees at 9 bases. CDR3 length: 15 amino acids. In germline, CDR1 is LGHNA, CDR2 YSLEER. The junction had 3 bases not matched to a gene; V was cut back by 0 bases and J by 3 bases. The CDR3 sequence: CASSQESGGHYEQYF. The CDR3 DNA reads as TGCGCCAGCAGCCAAGAAAGCGGGGGGCACTACGAGCAGTACTTC.

V and J are TRBV9 and TRBJ1-4; no clear D. The germline V gene encodes CDR1 SGDLS and CDR2 YYNGEE. This CDR3 spans 15 amino acids. V lost 0 bases and J 3 bases, leaving 9 bases between the germline ends. Written as DNA, the CDR3 is TGTGCCAGCAGCGTAGCTACGAGTTCTAATGAAAAACTGTTTTTT. This gives the protein CASSVATSSNEKLFF.

This clonotype was detected a few times. J is TRBJ2-1 and V is TRBV9; D unclear. The germline V gene encodes CDR1 SGDLS and CDR2 YYNGEE. The CDR3 consists of 14 residues. V was cut by 0 bases and J by 7 bases, with 11 bases left in between. CDR3 nucleotide sequence: TGTGCCAGCAGCGTAGGAAGTACTCAAAATGAGCAGTTCTTC. Its translation is CASSVGSTQNEQFF.

Regarding this clonotype: Just one base apart from a much larger clone, this may be a read error. This chain connects TRBV5-1 to TRBJ2-7; 9 positions agree with TRBD2. This CDR3 is 17 amino acids long. Germline V gene lookup returns CDR1 SGHRS and CDR2 YFSETQ. The V gene end was trimmed by 0 bases and the J gene end by 3 bases; junction bases not matched to a gene: 10. The CDR3 protein is CASSLEVLAGRGYEQYF. CDR3 in DNA: TGCGCCAGCAGCTTGGAAGTTCTAGCGGGACGAGGCTACGAGCAGTACTTC. The whole variable domain, remainder taken from reference TRBV5-1 and TRBJ2-7, is KAGVTQTPRYLIKTRGQQVTLSCSPISGHRSVSWYQQTPGQGLQFLFEYFSETQRNKGNFPGRFSGRQFSNSRSEMNVSTLELGDSALYLCASSLEVLAGRGYEQYFGPGTRLTVT.

The gene calls are TRBV6-1 and TRBJ2-5, with D maybe TRBD1 (6 bases). V was pared by 6 bases and J by 5 bases, with 16 bases between. The CDR3 length is 14 residues. Germline values: CDR1 MNHNS, CDR2 SASEGT. The CDR3 sequence: CASSQTGMVETQYF. CDR3 sequence (DNA): TGTGCCAGCAGCCAAACAGGGATGGTCGAGACCCAGTACTTC.

At least ten counts were recorded for this clonotype. The genes are TRBV15 and TRBJ2-1; the match to TRBD1 covers 8 bases. Germline lookup yields CDR1 LNHNV and CDR2 YYDKDF (reference sequence). J was trimmed by 6 bases and V by 3 bases; bases with no gene match: 7. The CDR3 runs to 15 residues. The CDR3 loop is CATSSSPTGANEQFF. Written as DNA, the CDR3 is TGTGCCACCAGCAGTTCACCGACAGGGGCCAATGAGCAGTTCTTC. Full variable domain (missing parts from reference TRBV15 and TRBJ2-1): DAMVIQNPRYQVTQFGKPVTLSCSQTLNHNVMYWYQQKSSQAPKLLFHYYDKDFNNEADTPDNFQSRRPNTSFCFLDIRSPGLGDTAMYLCATSSSPTGANEQFFGPGTRLTVL.

In its sample, this clonotype was seen many times. The V and J genes are TRBV19 and TRBJ1-6, with TRBD1 matching 7 bases. J was trimmed by 0 bases and V by 10 bases; bases with no gene match: 3. Germline CDR1 and CDR2: LNHDA and SQIVND (reference sequence). This CDR3 is built from 14 residues. CDR3 amino acids: CATTGDSYNSPLHF. The CDR3 DNA reads TGTGCCACAACAGGGGACTCCTATAATTCACCCCTCCACTTT.

This clonotype was recorded many times. The gene calls are TRBV12-3 or TRBV12-4 and TRBJ2-5; TRBD1 matches 8 bases. The CDR3 covers 12 residues. V shed 7 bases, J shed 7 bases, and the junction held 5 bases outside the gene matches. CDR3 in DNA: TGTGCCAGCACTACCGGGACAGGGACCCAGTACTTC. It yields the protein CASTTGTGTQYF.

This chain connects TRBV20-1 to TRBJ2-1; 10 bases agree with TRBD2. Germline V gives CDR1 DFQATT, CDR2 SNEGSKA (reference sequence). CDR3 length: 11 amino acids. Trimming took 8 bases from V and 10 from J; bases not matched to a gene: 5. The CDR3: CSPLAGEEQFF. CDR3 nucleotide sequence: TGCAGTCCTCTAGCGGGGGAGGAGCAGTTCTTC.

This chain joins TRBV25-1 and TRBJ1-1; TRBD1 matches 10 bases. Germline V gene data show CDR1 as MGHDK and CDR2 as SYGVNS. The V gene end was trimmed by 3 bases and the J gene end by 4 bases; junction bases not matched to a gene: 17. The CDR3 has 19 residues. CDR3 sequence: CASSDTRQGANWAFTEAFF. The CDR3 nucleotides are TGTGCCAGCAGTGATACCCGACAGGGGGCGAATTGGGCGTTCACTGAAGCTTTCTTT.

This clonotype was detected ten times or more. The DNA for the CDR3 is TGTGCCAGCAGCTTGGGTACAGGGACGAACTATGGCTACACCTTC. It is translated as CASSLGTGTNYGYTF. V gene TRBV7-2 combines with J gene TRBJ1-2, with D possibly TRBD1 on 6 matching bases. CDR1 and CDR2 (germline): SGHTA, FQGNSA. Deletions cut 3 bases from V and 2 bases from J, with 13 bases between. The CDR3 length is 15 residues.

The chain has TRBV2 and TRBJ2-7; no clear D gene. The CDR3 is 13 residues long. Looked up from germline, CDR1 is SNHLY and CDR2 is FYNNEI. V lost 8 bases and J 0 bases, leaving 11 bases between the germline ends. In nucleotides, the CDR3 is TGTGCCAGCGTTAGGTTAAGCTCCTACGAGCAGTACTTC. Translated, it gives CASVRLSSYEQYF.

J is TRBJ1-1 and V is TRBV12-3 or TRBV12-4; the D is unclear. CDR3 length equals 14 residues. Trimming cost V 3 bases and J 2 bases, with 10 bases left between them. CDR3 nucleotide sequence: TGTGCCAGCAGTTTTTCGGTCTTCAACACTGAAGCTTTCTTT. Translation: CASSFSVFNTEAFF.